Presented here are 9 T cell receptor beta chains from one specimen sequenced in a study of blood T cells in healthy people across ages. Then a second PCR, running roughly 7 to 11 cycles, was carried out with a sample-barcoded 5' primer and a J-beta primer mix. TCRdb reprocessed the 5' RACE reads via MiXCR and lists one record per CDR3 protein. Among about 540,000 distinct CDR3 sequences, less than 25% were seen once, and the ten largest hold approximately 10%. These records were also assigned to another study, of T cells of mothers and their children.

What was sequenced was blood. Receptor source: a boy aged 5-17 years in good health.

This clonotype was found a few times. The V and J genes are TRBV7-2 and TRBJ1-4; D not certain. The germline V gene encodes CDR1 SGHTA and CDR2 FQGNSA. The CDR3 is 15 residues long. Trimming pared 7 bases from V and 5 bases from J, leaving 17 bases between. The CDR3 region is CASKLTGRLNEKLFF. CDR3 DNA sequence: TGTGCCAGCAAACTCACGGGCAGACTGAATGAAAAACTGTTTTTT.

This clonotype has a handful of counts. J is TRBJ1-2 and V is TRBV7-2; tentatively, D is TRBD1 (6 bases). This CDR3 is 15 amino acids long. V lost 5 bases and J lost 4, with 17 bases in between. The V gene's germline CDR1 is SGHTA and CDR2 FQGNSA. CDR3 residues: CASSLAQGLSYGYTF. The DNA of the CDR3 is TGTGCCAGCAGCCTCGCACAGGGTTTAAGCTATGGCTACACCTTC.

This clonotype was detected a few times. This chain uses TRBV5-1 with TRBJ2-4; possibly TRBD1 or TRBD2 for D (5 bases each). With 5 bases removed from V and 6 bases from J, the gap between germline ends came to 15 bases. The CDR3 totals 14 residues. CDR1 is SGHRS and CDR2 is YFSETQ in the germline V gene. The CDR3 region is CASRKWGSLNIQYF. The CDR3 DNA reads as TGCGCCAGCAGGAAATGGGGGTCCTTAAACATTCAGTACTTC.

There are many counts of this clonotype. One end of the junction varies from germline; a read error may be responsible. V usage is TRBV27 and J usage is TRBJ2-5; D unresolved. CDR1 and CDR2 from the germline V gene are MNHEY and SMNVEV (reference sequence). The CDR3 runs 13 residues. CDR3 loop: CASSLSSQETQYF. Here the CDR3 DNA reads TGCGCCAGCAGCTTGTCGTCCCAAGAGACCCAGTACTTC.

The genes are TRBV28 and TRBJ2-5, with D perhaps matching TRBD2 (5 bases). TRBJ2-7 matches the DNA end more closely, so the J call is doubtful. CDR1 is MDHEN and CDR2 is SYDVKM in the germline V gene. This CDR3 comprises 13 residues. The CDR3 reads CASSPVGRNEQYF. Here the CDR3 DNA reads TGTGCCAGCAGTCCGGTAGGGAGAAACGAGCAGTACTTC.

This clonotype was recorded a few times. The chain is built from TRBV27 and TRBJ2-7; the D gene is possibly TRBD1 (5 bases). V lost 5 bases, J lost 6 bases, and 17 bases lay in between. The CDR3 loop spans 14 amino acids. Germline lookup yields CDR1 MNHEY and CDR2 SMNVEV (reference sequence). In DNA, the CDR3 is TGTGCCAGCAGTGGCTCCCAGGACATCTCCGAGCAGTACTTC. It translates to CASSGSQDISEQYF.

The rearrangement uses TRBV12-5 and TRBJ2-3; 10 bases align to TRBD2. V shed 5 bases, J shed 4 bases, and the junction held 12 bases outside the gene matches. CDR3 length: 17 amino acids. CDR1 LGHNT and CDR2 FRNRAP come from the germline V gene. CDR3 nucleotides: TGTGCTAGTGGTCTCCCAACGCTAGCGGGAGTTCCAGATACGCAGTATTTT. This sequence encodes CASGLPTLAGVPDTQYF.

This clonotype was observed a handful of times. The chain carries TRBV29-1 and TRBJ1-2; D is unresolved. The CDR3 has 12 residues. Germline CDR1 and CDR2: SQVTM and ANQGSEA. V was pared by 6 bases and J by 3 bases, with 11 bases between. CDR3 protein: CSVSDPDYGYTF. In nucleotides, the CDR3 is TGCAGCGTATCGGACCCGGACTATGGCTACACCTTC.

The rearrangement joins TRBV28 to TRBJ2-5; the D call may be TRBD1 or TRBD2 (6 bases each). The DNA end favors TRBJ2-7, so the J call may be wrong. The CDR3 consists of 16 residues. Germline CDR1 and CDR2: MDHEN and SYDVKM. CDR3 region: CASSLTRGTYSYEQYF. As DNA, the CDR3 is TGTGCCAGCAGCCTCACTAGGGGGACTTACTCCTACGAGCAGTACTTC.